The clone carrying this TCR beta chain was recorded only once. The method was immunoSEQ multiplex PCR; TCRdb's version includes in-frame clones alone and lacks a portion of them. The sample contains a few hundred thousand clones, 87% of which appear only once. This sample stems from a study of blood T cell repertoires in COVID-19. Everyone who took part was about 18 to 90 years old, and they came from about 23 US areas. The sequence was collected from a man between 40 and 49 years old in a cohort exposed to, infected with or recovered from COVID-19 (not recorded which). The sample comprised PBMCs or T cells enriched from blood (not recorded which).

The CDR3 DNA follows: TGCGCCAGCAGCCTGACAGATAACACTGAAGCTTTCTTT. Its translation: CASSLTDNTEAFF. The chain is built from TRBV5-1 and TRBJ1-1, with D maybe TRBD1 (5 bases). The germline V gene encodes CDR1 SGHRS and CDR2 YFSETQ. The CDR3 spans 13 residues. With 4 bases removed from V and 2 bases from J, the gap between germline ends came to 9 bases.